These 9 T cell receptor beta chains were all obtained from the same sample, sequenced in a study of T-cell memory formation after mild COVID-19. TCRdb passed the 5' RACE reads through MiXCR, listing each CDR3 protein once. The sample holds about 240,000 distinct CDR3 sequences, around 10% seen once. The sample taken for sequencing was PBMCs or a T cell subset sorted from them (not recorded which). The source of these receptors is a man aged 18-30 years who had mild COVID-19 (a few samples of this study predate the infection). Cell type and time point are not known.

This clonotype was recorded a few times. J is TRBJ2-7 and V is TRBV20-1, with 7 nucleotides matching TRBD2. CDR1 is DFQATT and CDR2 is SNEGSKA in the germline V gene (reference sequence). Germline trimming cut 6 bases from V and 5 bases from J; bases unmatched to any gene: 7. This CDR3 has 12 amino acids. Here the CDR3 reads CSAARGGHEQYF. The CDR3 DNA follows: TGCAGTGCCGCCCGCGGGGGTCACGAGCAGTACTTC.

CDR3 in DNA: TGTGCCAGCAGTTTAGGCGGGGGGGCTTGGGAGGAGCTGTTTTTT. Protein sequence: CASSLGGGAWEELFF. J is TRBJ2-2 and V is TRBV12-3 or TRBV12-4; TRBD2 aligns across 9 bases. The junction had 7 bases not matched to a gene; V was cut back by 1 base and J by 10 bases. The CDR3 sequence is 15 residues long.

The gene calls are TRBV29-1 and TRBJ1-3; D remains ambiguous. This CDR3 spans 11 amino acids. The V gene lost 7 bases and the J gene lost 2 bases, with 6 bases spanning the gap. Germline V lookup: CDR1 SQVTM, CDR2 ANQGSEA. DNA of the CDR3: TGCAGCGCAAAAGCTGGAAACACCATATATTTT. Translation gives CSAKAGNTIYF. Full variable domain (rest looked up from reference TRBV29-1 and TRBJ1-3): SAVISQKPSRDICQRGTSLTIQCQVDSQVTMMFWYRQQPGQSLTLIATANQGSEATYESGFVIDKFPISRPNLTFSTLTVSNMSPEDSSIYLCSAKAGNTIYFGEGSWLTVV.

This clonotype has more than one count but fewer than ten. The chain uses TRBV27 and TRBJ2-5, with a possible D match to TRBD1 (6 bases). The CDR3 length is 13 residues. Germline V CDR1 and CDR2: MNHEY, SMNVEV (reference sequence). The germline V and J ends were trimmed by 6 bases and 2 bases, with 10 bases remaining between them. CDR3 region: CASRTGAQETQYF. The CDR3 bases are TGTGCCAGCAGGACAGGAGCTCAAGAGACCCAGTACTTC.

The chain joins TRBV12-3 or TRBV12-4 to TRBJ1-4; a weak D match, TRBD1 (6 bases). Trimming cost V 1 base and J 0 bases, with 18 bases left between them. The CDR3 loop spans 19 amino acids. For the CDR3, the DNA is TGTGCCAGCAGTTTAGGGTCAAGCAGGGGCCCTGCAACTAATGAAAAACTGTTTTTT. Translation gives CASSLGSSRGPATNEKLFF.

This clonotype turned up a few times. The chain carries TRBV13 and TRBJ1-2, with 8 bases aligning to TRBD1. J lost 7 bases, V lost 4 bases, and 8 bases had no gene match. Germline-derived CDR1 and CDR2 are PRHDT and FYEKMQ (reference sequence). The CDR3 is made up of 14 amino acids. The CDR3 coding sequence is TGTGCCAGCAGCTACGTAGGACAGGGCTTTGGCTACACCTTC. Residues: CASSYVGQGFGYTF.

Ten or more counts support this clonotype. The chain has TRBV4-1 and TRBJ1-6; possibly TRBD1 for D (5 bases). CDR1 is MGHRA, CDR2 YSYEKL, per germline. The CDR3 runs 14 residues. V gave up 3 bases and J gave up 6 bases, with 9 bases separating them. The CDR3 is CASSQGPVNSPLHF. Here the CDR3 DNA reads TGCGCCAGCAGCCAGGGGCCTGTTAATTCACCCCTCCACTTT.

This clonotype appeared a few times. The chain carries TRBV7-2 and TRBJ2-3; 8 nucleotides align to TRBD2. CDR3 length: 14 residues. CDR1 is SGHTA, CDR2 FQGNSA, per germline. V dropped 5 bases and J dropped 3; count of bases not matched to a gene: 4. In DNA form, the CDR3 reads TGTGCCAGCAGCCCGATAGCGGGAACAGATACGCAGTATTTT. Translation: CASSPIAGTDTQYF.

This sequence joins TRBV7-3 and TRBJ1-6; D uncertain. The CDR3 consists of 14 residues. V shed 3 bases and J shed 10 bases, with 13 bases lying between them. In germline, CDR1 is SGHTA, CDR2 FQGTGA. DNA of the CDR3: TGTGCCAGCAGCTTTGGCAATAATGGCTCACCCCTCCACTTT. Translating it yields CASSFGNNGSPLHF.